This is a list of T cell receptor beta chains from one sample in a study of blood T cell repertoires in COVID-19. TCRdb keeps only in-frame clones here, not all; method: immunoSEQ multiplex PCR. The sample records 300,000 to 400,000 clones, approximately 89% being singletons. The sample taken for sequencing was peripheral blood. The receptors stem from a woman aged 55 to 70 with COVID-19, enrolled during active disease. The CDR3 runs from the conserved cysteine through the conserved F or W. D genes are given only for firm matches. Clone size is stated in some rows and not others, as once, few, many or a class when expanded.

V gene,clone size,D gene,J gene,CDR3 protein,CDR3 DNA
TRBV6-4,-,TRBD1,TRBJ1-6,CASSTGGPNSPLHF,TGTGCCAGCAGCACAGGGGGCCCAAATTCACCCCTCCACTTT
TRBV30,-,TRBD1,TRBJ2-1,CAWSRWEGGQQFF,TGTGCCTGGAGTAGGTGGGAAGGGGGCCAGCAGTTCTTC
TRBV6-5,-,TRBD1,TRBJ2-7,CASSTGTVEYF,TGTGCCAGCAGTACGGGGACAGTGGAGTACTTC
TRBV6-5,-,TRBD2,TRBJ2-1,CASNGRGENEQFF,TGTGCCAGCAACGGCCGGGGGGAGAATGAGCAGTTCTTC
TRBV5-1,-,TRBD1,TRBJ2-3,CASKTRGQGTDTQYF,TGCGCCAGCAAGACCCGGGGACAGGGTACAGATACGCAGTATTTT
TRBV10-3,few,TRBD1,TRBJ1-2,CAISVGQGYGYTF,TGTGCCATCAGTGTGGGACAGGGATATGGCTACACCTTC
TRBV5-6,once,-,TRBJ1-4,CASSLVQGQLFF,TGTGCCAGCAGCTTGGTACAGGGACAACTGTTTTTT
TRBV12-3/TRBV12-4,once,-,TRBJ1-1,CASSLRGIGAFF,TGTGCCAGCAGTTTACGAGGGATAGGAGCTTTCTTT
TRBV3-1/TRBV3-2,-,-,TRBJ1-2,CASSPYRWTGYTF,TGTGCCAGCAGCCCGTACAGGTGGACTGGCTACACCTTC
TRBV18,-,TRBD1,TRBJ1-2,CASSPQDRAPYGYTF,TGTGCCAGCTCACCACAGGACAGGGCTCCCTATGGCTACACCTTC
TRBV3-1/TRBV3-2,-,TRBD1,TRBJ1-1,CASSLTGGVTEAFF,TGTGCCAGCAGCCTGACAGGGGGAGTCACTGAAGCTTTCTTT
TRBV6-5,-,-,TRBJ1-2,CASRDSPYYGYTF,TGTGCCAGCAGGGACAGCCCATACTATGGCTACACCTTC
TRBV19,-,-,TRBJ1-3,CASFRTSQLPGNTIYF,TGTGCCAGTTTTCGAACGTCACAGCTTCCTGGAAACACCATATATTTT
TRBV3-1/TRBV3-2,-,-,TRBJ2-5,CASSQEGGETQYF,TGTGCCAGCAGCCAAGAAGGCGGAGAGACCCAGTACTTC
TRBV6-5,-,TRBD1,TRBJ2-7,CASSPQGQGYEQYF,TGTGCCAGCAGTCCCCAGGGACAGGGCTACGAGCAGTACTTC
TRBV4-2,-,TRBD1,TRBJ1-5,CASSQGGTGVQPQHF,TGTGCCAGCAGCCAAGGAGGGACAGGGGTGCAGCCCCAGCATTTT
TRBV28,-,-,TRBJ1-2,CASSSTGTAGYTF,TGTGCCAGCAGCAGTACAGGGACGGCTGGCTACACCTTC
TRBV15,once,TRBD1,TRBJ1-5,CATSRGQGGIGNQPQHF,TGTGCCACCAGCAGAGGACAGGGGGGGATAGGCAATCAGCCCCAGCATTTT
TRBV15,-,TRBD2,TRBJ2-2,CATSRGLAGASTGELFF,TGTGCCACCAGCAGAGGACTAGCGGGGGCCAGCACCGGGGAGCTGTTTTTT
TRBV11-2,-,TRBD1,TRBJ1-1,CASSLGPGTGRYTEAFF,TGTGCCAGCAGCTTGGGCCCCGGGACAGGGCGGTACACTGAAGCTTTCTTT
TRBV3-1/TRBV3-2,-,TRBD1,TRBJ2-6,CASSQEGAGGVLTF,TGTGCCAGCAGCCAAGAGGGGGCAGGGGGAGTCCTGACTTTC
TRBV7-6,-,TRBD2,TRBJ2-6,CASSPSGGFNSGANVLTF,TGTGCCAGCAGCCCGAGCGGGGGCTTTAACTCTGGGGCCAACGTCCTGACTTTC
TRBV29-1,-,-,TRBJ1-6,CSVEGPPSSPLHF,TGCAGCGTTGAAGGTCCGCCGAGTTCACCCCTCCACTTT
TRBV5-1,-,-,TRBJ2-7,CASSFTRGSSYEQYF,TGCGCCAGCAGCTTTACCCGGGGGAGCTCCTACGAGCAGTACTTC
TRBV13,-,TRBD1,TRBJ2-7,CASRETGKSYEQYF,TGTGCCAGCAGAGAGACAGGGAAGTCCTACGAGCAGTACTTC
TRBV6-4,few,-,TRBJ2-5,CASSERRGETQYF,TGTGCCAGCAGTGAACGAAGGGGCGAGACCCAGTACTTC
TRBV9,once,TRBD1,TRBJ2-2,CASSAMDRGRIPGELFF,TGTGCCAGCAGCGCTATGGACAGGGGGCGTATTCCCGGGGAGCTGTTTTTT
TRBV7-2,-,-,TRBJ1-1,CASSSPGRGDTEAFF,TGTGCCAGCAGCTCGCCAGGGAGGGGGGACACTGAAGCTTTCTTT
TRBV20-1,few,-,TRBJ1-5,CSAGGFGPQHF,TGCAGTGCGGGGGGGTTCGGGCCCCAGCATTTT
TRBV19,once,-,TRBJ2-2,CASSIDRRNTGELFF,TGTGCCAGTAGTATAGACAGAAGGAACACCGGGGAGCTGTTTTTT
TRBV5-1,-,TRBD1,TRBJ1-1,CASSPGQGLSEGGRTEAFF,TGCGCCAGCAGCCCGGGACAGGGGTTATCGGAAGGGGGGCGAACTGAAGCTTTCTTT
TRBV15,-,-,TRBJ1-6,CATNPTVNNSPLHF,TGTGCCACCAACCCGACAGTAAATAATTCACCCCTCCACTTT
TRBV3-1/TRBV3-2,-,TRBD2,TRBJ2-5,CASSRRRGNQETQYF,TGTGCCAGCAGCCGCAGGCGGGGGAACCAAGAGACCCAGTACTTC
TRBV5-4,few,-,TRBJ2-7,CASSSWTGEHEQYF,TGTGCCAGCAGCTCTTGGACTGGGGAACACGAGCAGTACTTC
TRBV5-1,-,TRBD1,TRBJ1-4,CASSFRGEAGGYEKLFF,TGCGCCAGCAGCTTCCGAGGAGAGGCAGGGGGATACGAAAAACTGTTTTTT
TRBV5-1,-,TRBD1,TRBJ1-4,CASRLGQSSTNEKLFF,TGCGCCAGCAGACTGGGACAGAGCTCAACTAATGAAAAACTGTTTTTT
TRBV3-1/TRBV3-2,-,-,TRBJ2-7,CASSQVGVHEQYF,TGTGCCAGCAGCCAAGTAGGGGTCCACGAGCAGTACTTC
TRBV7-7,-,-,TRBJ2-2,CASSAQAVGSGELFF,TGTGCCAGCAGCGCGCAGGCAGTCGGATCCGGGGAGCTGTTTTTT
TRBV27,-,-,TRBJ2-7,CASSMTRQTYEQYF,TGTGCCAGCAGTATGACCCGACAGACCTACGAGCAGTACTTC
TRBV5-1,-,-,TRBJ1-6,CASSLSGQPLHF,TGCGCCAGCAGCTTATCAGGTCAACCCCTCCACTTT